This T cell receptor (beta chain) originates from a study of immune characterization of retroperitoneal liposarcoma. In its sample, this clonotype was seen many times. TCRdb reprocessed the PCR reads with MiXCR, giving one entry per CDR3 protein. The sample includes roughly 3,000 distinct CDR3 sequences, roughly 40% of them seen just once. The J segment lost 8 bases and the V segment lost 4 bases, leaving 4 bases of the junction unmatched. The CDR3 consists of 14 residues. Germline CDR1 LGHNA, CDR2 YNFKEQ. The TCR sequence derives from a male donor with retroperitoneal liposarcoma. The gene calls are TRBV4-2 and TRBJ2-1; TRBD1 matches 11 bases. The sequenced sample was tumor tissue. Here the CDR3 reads CASSPGQGGDEQFF. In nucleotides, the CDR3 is TGTGCCAGCAGCCCGGGACAGGGGGGGGATGAGCAGTTCTTC.